Sequencing of this TCR beta chain was carried out in a study of T cell responses to AZD1222 COVID-19 vaccine. Germline V CDR1 and CDR2: SGHDT, YYEEEE. Trimming shortened V by 1 base and J by 5 bases, and 14 bases separated the two germline ends. This CDR3 comprises 15 residues. The repertoire was sequenced with immunoSEQ multiplex PCR; TCRdb's copy has only in-frame clones and lacks some. The data show about 100,000 clones, 70% to 90% seen once. The source is an adult who received the AZD1222 COVID-19 vaccine. The chain recombines TRBV5-6 with TRBJ2-3; D could derive from TRBD1 or TRBD2 (6 bases each). The specimen was peripheral blood, collected 28 days after the second AZD1222 dose. This CDR3 reads CASSLLPGAGDTQYF. The CDR3 DNA follows: TGTGCCAGCAGCTTGCTCCCGGGGGCCGGAGATACGCAGTATTTT.